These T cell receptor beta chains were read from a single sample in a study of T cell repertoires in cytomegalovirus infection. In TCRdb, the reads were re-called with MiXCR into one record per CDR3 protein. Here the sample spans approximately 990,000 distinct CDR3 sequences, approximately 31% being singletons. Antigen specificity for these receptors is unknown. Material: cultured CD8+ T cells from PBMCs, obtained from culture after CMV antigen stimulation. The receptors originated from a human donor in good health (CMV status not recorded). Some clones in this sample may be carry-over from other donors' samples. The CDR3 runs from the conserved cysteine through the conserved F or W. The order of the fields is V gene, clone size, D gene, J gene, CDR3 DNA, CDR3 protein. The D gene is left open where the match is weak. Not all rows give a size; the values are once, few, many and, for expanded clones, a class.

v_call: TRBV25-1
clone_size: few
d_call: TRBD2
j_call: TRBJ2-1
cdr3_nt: TGTGCCAGCAGTGAATATAGCGGGGGGGGGAATGAGCAGTTCTTC
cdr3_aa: CASSEYSGGGNEQFF

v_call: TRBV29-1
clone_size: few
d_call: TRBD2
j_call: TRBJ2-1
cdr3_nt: TGCAGCGTTGAAGGACCACAAGCGGGGGGCGATGAGCAGTTCTTC
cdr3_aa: CSVEGPQAGGDEQFF

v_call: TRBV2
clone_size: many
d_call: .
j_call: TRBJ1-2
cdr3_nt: TGTGCCAGCGGGGCGGGGGTTAACTATGGCTACACCTTC
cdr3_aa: CASGAGVNYGYTF

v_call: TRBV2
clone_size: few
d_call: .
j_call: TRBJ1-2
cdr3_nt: TGTGCCAGCAGTCGGGGGCGGGAGACAGCGTGGGGCTACACCTTC
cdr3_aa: CASSRGRETAWGYTF

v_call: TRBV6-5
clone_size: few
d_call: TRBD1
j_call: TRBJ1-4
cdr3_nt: TGTGCCAGCAGTCGGGACAGCCAAACTAATGAAAAACTGTTTTTT
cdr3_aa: CASSRDSQTNEKLFF

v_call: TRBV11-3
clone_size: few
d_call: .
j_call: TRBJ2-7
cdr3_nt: TGTGCCAGCAGCTCTCGACATTCCGGCTCCTACGAGCAGTACTTC
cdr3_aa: CASSSRHSGSYEQYF

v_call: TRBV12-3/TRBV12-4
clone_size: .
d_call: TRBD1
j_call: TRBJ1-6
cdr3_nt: TGTGCCAGCAGTTACGGTCAGGGGGCATCCTATAATTCACCCCTCCACTTT
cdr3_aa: CASSYGQGASYNSPLHF

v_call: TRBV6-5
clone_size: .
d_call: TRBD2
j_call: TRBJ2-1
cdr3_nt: TGTGCCAGCAGTTACTCTGGACTAGCGGGGGGGAGCTCCTACAATGAGCAGTTCTTC
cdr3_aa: CASSYSGLAGGSSYNEQFF

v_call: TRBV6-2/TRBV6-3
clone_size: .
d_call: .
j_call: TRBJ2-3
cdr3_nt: TGTGCCAGCACCTTCGGGACCGGGAGCACAGATACGCAGTATTTT
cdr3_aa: CASTFGTGSTDTQYF

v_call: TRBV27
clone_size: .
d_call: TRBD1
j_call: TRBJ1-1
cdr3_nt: TGTGCCAGCAGGACAGGGGGCGAGAACACTGAAGCTTTCTTT
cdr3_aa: CASRTGGENTEAFF

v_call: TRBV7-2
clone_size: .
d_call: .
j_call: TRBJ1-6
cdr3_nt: TGTGCCAGCAGCTTAGATCCAGAGAGCTCCTATAATTCACCCCTCCACTTT
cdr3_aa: CASSLDPESSYNSPLHF

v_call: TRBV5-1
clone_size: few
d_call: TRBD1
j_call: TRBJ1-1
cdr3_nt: TGCGCCAGCAGCACCTGGACAGGGACGGACACTGAAGCTTTCTTT
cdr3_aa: CASSTWTGTDTEAFF

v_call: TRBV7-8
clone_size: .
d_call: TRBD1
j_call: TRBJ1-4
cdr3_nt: TGTGCCAGCAGCTTAGCCAGGGGGCTCGTTAATGAAAAACTGTTTTTT
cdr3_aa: CASSLARGLVNEKLFF

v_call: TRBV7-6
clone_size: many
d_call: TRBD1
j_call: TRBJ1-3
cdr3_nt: TGTGCCAGCAGCCTCAGGGGGTCCTCTGGAAACACCATATATTTT
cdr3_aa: CASSLRGSSGNTIYF

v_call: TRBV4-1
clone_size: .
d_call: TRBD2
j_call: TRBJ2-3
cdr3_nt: TGTGCCAGCAGCCAAGTTAAGACTAGCGGGGGGCGACGCACAGATACGCAGTATTTT
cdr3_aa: CASSQVKTSGGRRTDTQYF

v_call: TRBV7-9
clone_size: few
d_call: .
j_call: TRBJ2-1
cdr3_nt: TGTGCCAGCAGCGCGCGCTACGACAATGAGCAGTTCTTC
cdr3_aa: CASSARYDNEQFF

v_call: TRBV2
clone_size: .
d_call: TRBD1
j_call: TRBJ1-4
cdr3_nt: TGTGCCAGCAGTGCTGCCCTCAGGGGGCATCATGAAAAACTGTTTTTT
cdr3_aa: CASSAALRGHHEKLFF

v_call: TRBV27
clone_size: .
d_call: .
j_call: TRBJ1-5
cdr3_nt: TGTGCCAGCAGCAAAAGGGGGGGTCAGCCCCAGCATTTT
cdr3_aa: CASSKRGGQPQHF

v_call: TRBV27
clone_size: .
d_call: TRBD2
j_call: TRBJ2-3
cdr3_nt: TGTGCCAGCAAGAACAGCGGGGGGGCCGGCTCAGATACGCAGTATTTT
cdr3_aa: CASKNSGGAGSDTQYF

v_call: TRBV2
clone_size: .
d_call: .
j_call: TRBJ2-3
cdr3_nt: TGTGCCAGCATTCTATGGGATACGCAGTATTTT
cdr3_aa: CASILWDTQYF

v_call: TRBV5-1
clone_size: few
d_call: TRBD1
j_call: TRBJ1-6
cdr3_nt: TGCGCCAGCAGCTTGGGACAGGGGGCACCCTCTAATTCACCCCTCCACTTT
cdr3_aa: CASSLGQGAPSNSPLHF

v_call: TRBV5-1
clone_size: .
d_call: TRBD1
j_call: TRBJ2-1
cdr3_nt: TGCGCCAGCACTCCCTCGACAGGGTACAATGAGCAGTTCTTC
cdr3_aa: CASTPSTGYNEQFF

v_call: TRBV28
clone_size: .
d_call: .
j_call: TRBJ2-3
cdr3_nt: TGTGCCAGCAGTCGGTCCGTCGGCACAGATACGCAGTATTTT
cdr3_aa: CASSRSVGTDTQYF

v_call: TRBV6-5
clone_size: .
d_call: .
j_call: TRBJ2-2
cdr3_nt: TGTGCCAGCAGTACTCCAACGGGGGAGCTGTTTTTT
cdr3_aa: CASSTPTGELFF

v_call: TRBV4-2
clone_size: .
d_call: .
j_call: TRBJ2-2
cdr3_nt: TGTGCCAGCCTGAGGAGCACCGGGGAGCTGTTTTTT
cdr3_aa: CASLRSTGELFF

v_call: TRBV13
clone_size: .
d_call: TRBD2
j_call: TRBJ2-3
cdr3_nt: TGTGCCAGCAGCCGTCGGACTAGCGGGGAGTCAAATACGCAGTATTTT
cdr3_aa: CASSRRTSGESNTQYF

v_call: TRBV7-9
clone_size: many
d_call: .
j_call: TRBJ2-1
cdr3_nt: TGTGCCAGCAGCTTCAAAACAGGGAGAAGTACCTACAATGAGCAGTTCTTC
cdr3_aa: CASSFKTGRSTYNEQFF

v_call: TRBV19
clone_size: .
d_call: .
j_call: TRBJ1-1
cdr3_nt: TGTGCCAGTAGTAGAGACCTCAGAATATTGAACACTGAAGCTTTCTTT
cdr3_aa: CASSRDLRILNTEAFF

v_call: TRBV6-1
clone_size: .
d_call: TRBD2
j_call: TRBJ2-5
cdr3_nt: TGTGCCACCCAAGCGGGGGGCGGGAGAGGACAGTACTTC
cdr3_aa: CATQAGGGRGQYF

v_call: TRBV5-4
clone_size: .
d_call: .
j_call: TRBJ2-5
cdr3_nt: TGTGCCAGCAGCTCGTTCAGGGAGACCCAGTACTTC
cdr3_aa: CASSSFRETQYF

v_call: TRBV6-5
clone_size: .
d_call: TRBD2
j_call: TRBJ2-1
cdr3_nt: TGTGCCAGCAGTGTTAGCGGGGGGGCCTGGAATGAGCAGTTCTTC
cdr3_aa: CASSVSGGAWNEQFF

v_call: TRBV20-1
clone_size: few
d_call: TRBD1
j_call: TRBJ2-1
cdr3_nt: TGCAGTGCTCGTGGGACAGGCAACTCCTACAATGAGCAGTTCTTC
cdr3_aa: CSARGTGNSYNEQFF

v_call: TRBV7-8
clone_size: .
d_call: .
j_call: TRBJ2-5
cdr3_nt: TGTGCCAGCAGCTTAACCCCCCCCCAGGTGTACCAAGAGACCCAGTACTTC
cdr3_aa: CASSLTPPQVYQETQYF

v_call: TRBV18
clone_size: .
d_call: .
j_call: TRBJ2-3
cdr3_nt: TGTGCCAGCTCACCACCACCTCAATTCTTCCAGGGTCCAGATACGCAGTATTTT
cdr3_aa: CASSPPPQFFQGPDTQYF

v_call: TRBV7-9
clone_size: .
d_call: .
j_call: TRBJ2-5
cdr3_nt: TGTGCCAGCAGCATGGGGACCACCCGGCCGGAGACCCAGTACTTC
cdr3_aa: CASSMGTTRPETQYF

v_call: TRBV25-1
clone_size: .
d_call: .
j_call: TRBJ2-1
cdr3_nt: TGTGCCAGCAGTGAATATCGGCAGCTCAATGAGCAGTTCTTC
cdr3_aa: CASSEYRQLNEQFF

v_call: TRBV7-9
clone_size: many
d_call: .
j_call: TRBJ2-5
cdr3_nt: TGTGCCAGCAGCTTTAGCCCGCAAGAGACCCAGTACTTC
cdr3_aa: CASSFSPQETQYF

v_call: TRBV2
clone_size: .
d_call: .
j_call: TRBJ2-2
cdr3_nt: TGTGCCAGCAGTGATTGGCAGGGCCCTACCGGGGAGCTGTTTTTT
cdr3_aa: CASSDWQGPTGELFF

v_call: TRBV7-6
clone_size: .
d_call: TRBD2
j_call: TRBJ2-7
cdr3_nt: TGTGCCAGCAGCCATTCCGGCGGGAGCAATGAGCAGTACTTC
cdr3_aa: CASSHSGGSNEQYF

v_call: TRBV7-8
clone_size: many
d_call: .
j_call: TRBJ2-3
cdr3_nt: TGTGCCAGCAGCCTGAGGTGGGGGGCAGATACGCAGTATTTT
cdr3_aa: CASSLRWGADTQYF

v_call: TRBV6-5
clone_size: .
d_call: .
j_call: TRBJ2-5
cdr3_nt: TGTGCCAGCAGTTACGGGGGGTTCCAAGAGACCCAGTACTTC
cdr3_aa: CASSYGGFQETQYF

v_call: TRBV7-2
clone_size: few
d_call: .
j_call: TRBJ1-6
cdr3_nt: TGTGCCAGCAGCCCCCAAACCTTGAGCTCCTATAATTCACCCCTCCACTTT
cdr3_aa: CASSPQTLSSYNSPLHF

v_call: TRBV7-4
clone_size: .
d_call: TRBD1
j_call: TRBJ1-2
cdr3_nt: TGTGCCAGCGCCATGGCCTGGGCAGGGGGCTATGGCTACACCTTC
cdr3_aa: CASAMAWAGGYGYTF

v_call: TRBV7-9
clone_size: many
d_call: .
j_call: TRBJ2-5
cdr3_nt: TGTGCCAGCAGCTCCCCCTTGGAAGAGACCCAGTACTTC
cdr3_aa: CASSSPLEETQYF

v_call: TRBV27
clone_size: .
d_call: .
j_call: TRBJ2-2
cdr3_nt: TGTGCCAGCAGCCCATTTGAAGGGTCTGTCCTGTTTTTT
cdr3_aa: CASSPFEGSVLFF

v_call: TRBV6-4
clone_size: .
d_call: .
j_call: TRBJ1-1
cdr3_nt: TGTGCCAGCAGTGAAGGGAAAGAAGCTTTCTTT
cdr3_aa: CASSEGKEAFF

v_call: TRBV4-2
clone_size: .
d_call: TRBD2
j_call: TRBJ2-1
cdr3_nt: TGTGCCAGCAGCCAAGCCGCCCCGAGGACTAGCGGTCGGGATGAGCAGTTCTTC
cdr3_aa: CASSQAAPRTSGRDEQFF

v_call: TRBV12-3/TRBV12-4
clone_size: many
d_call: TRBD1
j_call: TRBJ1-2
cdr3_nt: TGTGCCAGCAGTACCAGACAGGGGGCGAGTGCTAACTATGGCTACACCTTC
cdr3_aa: CASSTRQGASANYGYTF

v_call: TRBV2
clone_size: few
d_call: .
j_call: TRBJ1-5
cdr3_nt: TGTGCCAGCAGTGGAGGGCGCGGGAGCAATCAGCCCCAGCATTTT
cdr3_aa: CASSGGRGSNQPQHF

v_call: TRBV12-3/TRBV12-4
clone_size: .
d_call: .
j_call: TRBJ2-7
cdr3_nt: TGTGCCAGCAGCTCCACCGAATATAAGCAGTACTTC
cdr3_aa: CASSSTEYKQYF

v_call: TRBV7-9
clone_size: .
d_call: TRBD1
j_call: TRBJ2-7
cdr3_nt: TGTGCCAGCAGCTTTAGGGACAGAAACTACGAGCAGTACTTC
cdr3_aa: CASSFRDRNYEQYF

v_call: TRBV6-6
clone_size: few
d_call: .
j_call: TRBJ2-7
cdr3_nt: TGTGCCAGCAGTCTCACTAGCCTGATCGGCGAGCAGTACTTC
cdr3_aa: CASSLTSLIGEQYF

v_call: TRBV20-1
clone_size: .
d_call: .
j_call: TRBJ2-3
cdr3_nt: TGCAGTGCTAGAGGGATGACTGATCACACAGATACGCAGTATTTT
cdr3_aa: CSARGMTDHTDTQYF